The source of this T cell receptor beta chain is a study of T cells in localized non-small cell lung cancer. Study-wide findings and caveats: Longer survival (overall) was linked to higher T cell density in blood.

Assay used: immunoSEQ multiplex PCR; TCRdb lists only in-frame clones, some missing. The data contain tens of thousands of clones, 70% to 90% of them seen just once; the ten biggest clones take up 2.8%. CDR3 length: 14 residues. The V end was cut by 5 bases, the J end by 4 bases, with 13 bases between. The germline V gene has CDR1 PRHDT and CDR2 FYEKMQ (reference sequence). As regards this clone: Its specificity is not known.

This TCR was recovered from a man aged 40 to 70 with stage I lung adenocarcinoma. This sample comprised peripheral blood, obtained before any cancer treatment. This sequence joins TRBV13 and TRBJ2-3; D uncertain. CDR3 in amino acids: CASSNPSGADTQYF. The CDR3 DNA follows: TGTGCCAGCAGCAATCCTAGTGGGGCAGATACGCAGTATTTT. Based on the CDR3 plus reference TRBV13 and TRBJ2-3, the full variable domain is AAGVIQSPRHLIKEKRETATLKCYPIPRHDTVYWYQQGPGQDPQFLISFYEKMQSDKGSIPDRFSAQQFSDYHSELNMSSLELGDSALYFCASSNPSGADTQYFGPGTRLTVL.